Listed below are T cell receptor beta chains from one sample, sequenced in a study of shared clonotypes between healthy human individuals. Measured with immunoSEQ multiplex PCR; TCRdb has only the in-frame clones, and not every one. The repertoire holds around 200,000 clones, with 65% to 70% as singletons. Sample: memory CD4+ T cells sorted from blood. These receptors originate from a man aged 25-45 years in good health. Each CDR3 is given with its conserved first and last residue. A D gene is named only where the DNA matches it firmly. Size is stated for part of the rows, as once, few or many counts, or as a class when the clone is expanded.

V gene: TRBV5-4
J gene: TRBJ2-3
D gene: TRBD2
clone size: -
CDR3 DNA: TGTGCCAGCAGCTCTCCACGGGGGGGATCAAGCACAGATACGCAGTATTTT
CDR3 protein: CASSSPRGGSSTDTQYF

V gene: TRBV9
J gene: TRBJ2-7
D gene: TRBD1
clone size: many
CDR3 DNA: TGTGCCAGCAGCACGGGGACAGATAGCTACGAGCAGTACTTC
CDR3 protein: CASSTGTDSYEQYF

V gene: TRBV9
J gene: TRBJ2-3
D gene: -
clone size: few
CDR3 DNA: TGTGCCAGCAGCCCCCCACTAGCCCGGAGGACAGATACGCAGTATTTT
CDR3 protein: CASSPPLARRTDTQYF

V gene: TRBV28
J gene: TRBJ2-1
D gene: TRBD2
clone size: -
CDR3 DNA: TGTGCCAGCAGTTCCTATCGACTAGCGGGATCCTACAATGAGCAGTTCTTC
CDR3 protein: CASSSYRLAGSYNEQFF

V gene: TRBV5-1
J gene: TRBJ1-1
D gene: -
clone size: -
CDR3 DNA: TGCGCCAGCAGCTTGGCTGGGGGAGGGGATGAAGCTTTCTTT
CDR3 protein: CASSLAGGGDEAFF

V gene: TRBV18
J gene: TRBJ2-7
D gene: TRBD2
clone size: few
CDR3 DNA: TGTGCCAGCTCACCCGGGAGACTAGCGCTCGAGCAGTACTTC
CDR3 protein: CASSPGRLALEQYF

V gene: TRBV5-4
J gene: TRBJ2-7
D gene: -
clone size: -
CDR3 DNA: TGTGCCAGCAGCTCATACACAAGGATGGGAACATACGAGCAGTACTTC
CDR3 protein: CASSSYTRMGTYEQYF

V gene: TRBV10-3
J gene: TRBJ2-6
D gene: -
clone size: many
CDR3 DNA: TGTGCCATCTATGGGGCCAACGTCCTGACTTTC
CDR3 protein: CAIYGANVLTF

V gene: TRBV4-1
J gene: TRBJ2-3
D gene: TRBD2
clone size: -
CDR3 DNA: TGCGCCAGCAGCTCCTGGACTAGCGGGGAGAGGGATACGCAGTATTTT
CDR3 protein: CASSSWTSGERDTQYF

V gene: TRBV9
J gene: TRBJ2-1
D gene: -
clone size: -
CDR3 DNA: TGTGCCAGCAGCGTAATGTCAAGCTCCTACAATGAGCAGTTCTTC
CDR3 protein: CASSVMSSSYNEQFF

V gene: TRBV5-5
J gene: TRBJ2-7
D gene: TRBD1
clone size: -
CDR3 DNA: TGTGCCAGCAGCGCCCGACCTGGACAGGGGGCTTACGAGCAGTACTTC
CDR3 protein: CASSARPGQGAYEQYF

V gene: TRBV28
J gene: TRBJ1-4
D gene: -
clone size: -
CDR3 DNA: TGTGCCAGCATCCAGGGGAGGAATGAAAAACTGTTTTTT
CDR3 protein: CASIQGRNEKLFF

V gene: TRBV2
J gene: TRBJ2-7
D gene: TRBD1
clone size: -
CDR3 DNA: TGTGCCAGCACCCTATTGGACAGGGGGCTCGAGCAGTACTTC
CDR3 protein: CASTLLDRGLEQYF

V gene: TRBV18
J gene: TRBJ2-7
D gene: TRBD1
clone size: -
CDR3 DNA: TGTGCCAGCTCACCAGAGGGGACAGGGAGCGAGCAGTACTTC
CDR3 protein: CASSPEGTGSEQYF

V gene: TRBV6-1
J gene: TRBJ1-4
D gene: TRBD1
clone size: -
CDR3 DNA: TGTGCCAGCGGACAGGGGAATGAAAAACTGTTTTTT
CDR3 protein: CASGQGNEKLFF

V gene: TRBV28
J gene: TRBJ2-3
D gene: TRBD2
clone size: once
CDR3 DNA: TGTGCCTGCAGCGGGAGGTCCACAGATACGCAGTATTTT
CDR3 protein: CACSGRSTDTQYF

V gene: TRBV29-1
J gene: TRBJ1-1
D gene: -
clone size: -
CDR3 DNA: TGCAGCTGTAAGGAGAACACTGAAGCTTTCTTT
CDR3 protein: CSCKENTEAFF

V gene: TRBV6-5
J gene: TRBJ2-7
D gene: -
clone size: few
CDR3 DNA: TGTGCCAGCAGCTCCTCGGGACTCTCCTACGAGCAGTACTTC
CDR3 protein: CASSSSGLSYEQYF

V gene: TRBV11-2
J gene: TRBJ2-7
D gene: -
clone size: -
CDR3 DNA: TGTGCCAGCAGCTTAGCCAGGGAAGGCGAGCAGTACTTC
CDR3 protein: CASSLAREGEQYF

V gene: TRBV2
J gene: TRBJ2-2
D gene: TRBD2
clone size: -
CDR3 DNA: TGTGCCAGCAGTGATCCAATTTCGGGTAGCGGGAGGGACACCGGGGAGCTGTTTTTT
CDR3 protein: CASSDPISGSGRDTGELFF

V gene: TRBV2
J gene: TRBJ1-1
D gene: -
clone size: -
CDR3 DNA: TGTGCCAGCAGTGAAGCAACCGCCCCGAACACTGAAGCTTTCTTT
CDR3 protein: CASSEATAPNTEAFF

V gene: TRBV6-5
J gene: TRBJ2-7
D gene: TRBD2
clone size: few
CDR3 DNA: TGTGCCAGCAGTTACTCTAGCGGGTCTTACTACGAGCAGTACTTC
CDR3 protein: CASSYSSGSYYEQYF

V gene: TRBV14
J gene: TRBJ2-7
D gene: -
clone size: few
CDR3 DNA: TGTGCCAGCAGCCGGGGGAGCTTCTACGAGCAGTACTTC
CDR3 protein: CASSRGSFYEQYF

V gene: TRBV9
J gene: TRBJ2-4
D gene: -
clone size: once
CDR3 DNA: TGTGCCAGCAGCGTAGTTAAGGGAGGCATTCAGTACTTC
CDR3 protein: CASSVVKGGIQYF

V gene: TRBV5-5
J gene: TRBJ2-1
D gene: TRBD2
clone size: -
CDR3 DNA: TGTGCCAGCAGCTACGACCTGCTAGCGGGGACCTCAGGGTTCTTC
CDR3 protein: CASSYDLLAGTSGFF

V gene: TRBV27
J gene: TRBJ1-5
D gene: TRBD1
clone size: -
CDR3 DNA: TGTGCCAGCGCCGGGACAGGGGGCCTTCAGCCCCAGCATTTT
CDR3 protein: CASAGTGGLQPQHF

V gene: TRBV6-6
J gene: TRBJ1-5
D gene: TRBD1
clone size: -
CDR3 DNA: TGTGCCAGCAGTGGACAGGGGCGACATCAGCCCCAGCATTTT
CDR3 protein: CASSGQGRHQPQHF

V gene: TRBV7-3
J gene: TRBJ2-2
D gene: TRBD2
clone size: -
CDR3 DNA: TGTGCCAGCAGCCCGCCTAGCGGGAGCCCCACCGGGGAGCTGTTTTTT
CDR3 protein: CASSPPSGSPTGELFF

V gene: TRBV27
J gene: TRBJ2-5
D gene: -
clone size: many
CDR3 DNA: TGTGCCAGCAGTCCGATGGGTGGGACCCAGTACTTC
CDR3 protein: CASSPMGGTQYF